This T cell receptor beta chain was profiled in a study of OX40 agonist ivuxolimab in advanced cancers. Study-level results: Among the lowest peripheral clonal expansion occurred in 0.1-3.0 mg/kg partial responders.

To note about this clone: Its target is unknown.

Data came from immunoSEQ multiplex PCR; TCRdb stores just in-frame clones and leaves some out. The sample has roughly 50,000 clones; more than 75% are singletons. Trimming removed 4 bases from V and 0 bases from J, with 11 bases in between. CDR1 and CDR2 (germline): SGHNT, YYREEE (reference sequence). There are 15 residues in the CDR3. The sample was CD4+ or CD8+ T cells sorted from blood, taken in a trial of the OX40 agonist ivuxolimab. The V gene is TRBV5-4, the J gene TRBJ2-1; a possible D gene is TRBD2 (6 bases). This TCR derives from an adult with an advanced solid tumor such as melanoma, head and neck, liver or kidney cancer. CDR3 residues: CASSVSTSSYNEQFF. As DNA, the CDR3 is TGTGCCAGCAGCGTGTCGACTAGCTCCTACAATGAGCAGTTCTTC.